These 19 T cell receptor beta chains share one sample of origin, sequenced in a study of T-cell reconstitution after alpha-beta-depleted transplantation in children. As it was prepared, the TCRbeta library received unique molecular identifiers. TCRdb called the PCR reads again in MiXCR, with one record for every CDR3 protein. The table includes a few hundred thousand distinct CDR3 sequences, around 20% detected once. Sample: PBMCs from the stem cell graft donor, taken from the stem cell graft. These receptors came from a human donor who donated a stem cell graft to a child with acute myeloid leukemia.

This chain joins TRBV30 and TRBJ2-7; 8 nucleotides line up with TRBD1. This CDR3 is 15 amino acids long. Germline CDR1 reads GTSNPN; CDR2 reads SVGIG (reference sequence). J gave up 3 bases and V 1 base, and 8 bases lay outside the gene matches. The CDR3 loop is CAWSADRGIFYEQYF. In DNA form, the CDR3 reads TGTGCCTGGAGTGCCGACAGGGGAATTTTCTACGAGCAGTACTTC.

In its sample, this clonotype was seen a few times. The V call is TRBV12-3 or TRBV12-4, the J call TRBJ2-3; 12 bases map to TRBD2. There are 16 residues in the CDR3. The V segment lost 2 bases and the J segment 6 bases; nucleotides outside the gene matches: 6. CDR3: CASSLRLAGVIDTQYF. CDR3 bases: TGTGCCAGCAGTTTAAGACTAGCGGGAGTTATTGATACGCAGTATTTT.

As DNA, the CDR3 is TGCAGTGCTAGAGATGAATTTAAGGGGTACACAGATACGCAGTATTTT. Its protein product is CSARDEFKGYTDTQYF. The V and J genes are TRBV20-1 and TRBJ2-3, with TRBD1 as a possible D gene (5 bases). Germline-derived CDR1 and CDR2 are DFQATT and SNEGSKA (reference sequence). This CDR3 comprises 16 residues. Trimming cost V 0 bases and J 2 bases, with 15 bases left between them.

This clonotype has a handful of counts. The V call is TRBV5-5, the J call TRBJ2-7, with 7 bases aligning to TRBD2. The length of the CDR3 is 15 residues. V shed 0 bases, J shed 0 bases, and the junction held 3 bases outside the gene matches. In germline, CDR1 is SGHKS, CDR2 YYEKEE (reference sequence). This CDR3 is CASSLELAHSYEQYF. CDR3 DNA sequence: TGTGCCAGCAGCTTGGAACTAGCGCACTCCTACGAGCAGTACTTC.

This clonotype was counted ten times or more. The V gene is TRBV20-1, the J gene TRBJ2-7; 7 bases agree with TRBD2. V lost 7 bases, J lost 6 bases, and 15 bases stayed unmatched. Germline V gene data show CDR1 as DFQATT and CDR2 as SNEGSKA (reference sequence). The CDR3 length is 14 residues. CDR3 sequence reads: CSVWGGRESGEQYF. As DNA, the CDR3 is TGCAGTGTGTGGGGCGGGCGGGAGTCGGGCGAGCAGTACTTC.

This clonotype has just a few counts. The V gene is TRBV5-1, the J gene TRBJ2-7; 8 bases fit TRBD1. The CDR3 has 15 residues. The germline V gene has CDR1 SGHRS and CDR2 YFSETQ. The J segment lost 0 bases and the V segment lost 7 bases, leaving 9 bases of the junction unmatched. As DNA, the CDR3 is TGCGCCAGCGGCCCAAGACAGGGGAGCTCCTACGAGCAGTACTTC. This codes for CASGPRQGSSYEQYF.

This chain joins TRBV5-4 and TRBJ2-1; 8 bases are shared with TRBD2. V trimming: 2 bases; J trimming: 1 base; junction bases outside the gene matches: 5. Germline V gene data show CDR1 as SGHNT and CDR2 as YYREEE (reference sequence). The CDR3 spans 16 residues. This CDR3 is CASSLESGSSYNEQFF. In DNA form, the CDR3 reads TGTGCCAGCAGCTTAGAAAGCGGGAGTTCCTACAATGAGCAGTTCTTC.

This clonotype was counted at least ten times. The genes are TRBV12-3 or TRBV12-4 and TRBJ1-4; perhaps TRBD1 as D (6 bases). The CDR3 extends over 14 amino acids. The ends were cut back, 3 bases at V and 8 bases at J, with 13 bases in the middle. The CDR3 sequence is CASSLQGGGEKLFF. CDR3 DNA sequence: TGTGCCAGCAGTTTGCAGGGTGGGGGCGAAAAACTGTTTTTT.

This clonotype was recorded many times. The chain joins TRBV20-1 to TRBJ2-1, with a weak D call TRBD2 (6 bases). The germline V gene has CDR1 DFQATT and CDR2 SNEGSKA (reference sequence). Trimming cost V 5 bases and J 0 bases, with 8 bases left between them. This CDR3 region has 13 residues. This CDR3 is CSAVTSSYNEQFF. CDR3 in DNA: TGCAGTGCTGTGACTAGCTCCTACAATGAGCAGTTCTTC.

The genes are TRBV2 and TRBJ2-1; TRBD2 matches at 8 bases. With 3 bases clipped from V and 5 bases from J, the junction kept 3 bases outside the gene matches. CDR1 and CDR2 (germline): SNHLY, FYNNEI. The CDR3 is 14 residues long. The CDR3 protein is CASSEGTSDNEQFF. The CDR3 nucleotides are TGTGCCAGCAGTGAGGGGACTAGTGACAATGAGCAGTTCTTC.

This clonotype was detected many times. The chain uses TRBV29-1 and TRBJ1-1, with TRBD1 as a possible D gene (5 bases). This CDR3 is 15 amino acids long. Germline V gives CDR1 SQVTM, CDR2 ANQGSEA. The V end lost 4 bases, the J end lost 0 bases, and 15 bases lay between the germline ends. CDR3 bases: TGCAGCGTTGTGGGGGTTGGAGGGGTGAACACTGAAGCTTTCTTT. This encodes CSVVGVGGVNTEAFF.

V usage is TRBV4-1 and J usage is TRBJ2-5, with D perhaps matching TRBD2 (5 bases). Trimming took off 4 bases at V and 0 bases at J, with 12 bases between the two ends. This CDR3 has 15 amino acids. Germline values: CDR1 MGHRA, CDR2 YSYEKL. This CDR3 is CASSPPWRNQETQYF. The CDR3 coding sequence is TGCGCCAGCAGCCCCCCATGGAGGAACCAAGAGACCCAGTACTTC.

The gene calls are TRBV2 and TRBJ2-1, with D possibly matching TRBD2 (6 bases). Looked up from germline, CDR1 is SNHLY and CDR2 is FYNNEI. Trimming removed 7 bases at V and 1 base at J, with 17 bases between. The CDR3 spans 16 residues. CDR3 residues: CASIPRLVISYNEQFF. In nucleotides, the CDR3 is TGTGCCAGCATTCCCAGACTAGTGATTTCCTACAATGAGCAGTTCTTC.

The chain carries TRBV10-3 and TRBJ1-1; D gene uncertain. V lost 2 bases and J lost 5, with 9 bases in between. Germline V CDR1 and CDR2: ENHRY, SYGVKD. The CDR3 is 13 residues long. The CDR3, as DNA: TGTGCCATCAGTGAGGTACCACGGACTGAAGCTTTCTTT. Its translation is CAISEVPRTEAFF.

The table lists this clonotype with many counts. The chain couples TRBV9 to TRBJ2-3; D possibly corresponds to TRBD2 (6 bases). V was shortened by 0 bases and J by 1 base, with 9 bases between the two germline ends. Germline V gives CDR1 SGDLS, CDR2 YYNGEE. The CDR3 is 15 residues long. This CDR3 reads CASSVDASGTDTQYF. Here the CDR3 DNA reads TGTGCCAGCAGCGTAGATGCTAGCGGCACAGATACGCAGTATTTT. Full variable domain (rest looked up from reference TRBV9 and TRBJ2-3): DSGVTQTPKHLITATGQRVTLRCSPRSGDLSVYWYQQSLDQGLQFLIQYYNGEERAKGNILERFSAQQFPDLHSELNLSSLELGDSALYFCASSVDASGTDTQYFGPGTRLTVL.

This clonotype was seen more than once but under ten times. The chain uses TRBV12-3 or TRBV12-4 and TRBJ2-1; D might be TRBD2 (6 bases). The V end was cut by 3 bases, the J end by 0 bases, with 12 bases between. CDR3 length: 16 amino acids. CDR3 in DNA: TGTGCCAGCAGTTTGTATGCGGGGAGCTCCTACAATGAGCAGTTCTTC. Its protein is CASSLYAGSSYNEQFF.

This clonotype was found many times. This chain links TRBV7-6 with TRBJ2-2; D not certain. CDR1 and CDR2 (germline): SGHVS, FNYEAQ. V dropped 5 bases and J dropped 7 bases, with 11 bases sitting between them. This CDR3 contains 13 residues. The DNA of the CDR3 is TGTGCCAGCAGCCTCAGTGGGATCGGGGAGCTGTTTTTT. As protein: CASSLSGIGELFF.

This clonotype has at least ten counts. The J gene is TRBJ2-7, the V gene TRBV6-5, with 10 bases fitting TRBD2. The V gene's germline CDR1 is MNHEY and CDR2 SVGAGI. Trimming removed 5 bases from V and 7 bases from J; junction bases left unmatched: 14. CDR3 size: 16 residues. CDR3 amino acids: CASSTERLAGSREQYF. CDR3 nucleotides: TGTGCCAGCAGTACCGAGAGACTAGCGGGCTCAAGAGAGCAGTACTTC.

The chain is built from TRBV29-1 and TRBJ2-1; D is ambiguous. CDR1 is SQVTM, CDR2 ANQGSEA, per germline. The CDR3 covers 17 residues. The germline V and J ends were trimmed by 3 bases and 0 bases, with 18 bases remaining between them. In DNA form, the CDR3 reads TGCAGCGTTGACGGGCTCCCCCCGACGGGCTCCTACAATGAGCAGTTCTTC. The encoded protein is CSVDGLPPTGSYNEQFF.